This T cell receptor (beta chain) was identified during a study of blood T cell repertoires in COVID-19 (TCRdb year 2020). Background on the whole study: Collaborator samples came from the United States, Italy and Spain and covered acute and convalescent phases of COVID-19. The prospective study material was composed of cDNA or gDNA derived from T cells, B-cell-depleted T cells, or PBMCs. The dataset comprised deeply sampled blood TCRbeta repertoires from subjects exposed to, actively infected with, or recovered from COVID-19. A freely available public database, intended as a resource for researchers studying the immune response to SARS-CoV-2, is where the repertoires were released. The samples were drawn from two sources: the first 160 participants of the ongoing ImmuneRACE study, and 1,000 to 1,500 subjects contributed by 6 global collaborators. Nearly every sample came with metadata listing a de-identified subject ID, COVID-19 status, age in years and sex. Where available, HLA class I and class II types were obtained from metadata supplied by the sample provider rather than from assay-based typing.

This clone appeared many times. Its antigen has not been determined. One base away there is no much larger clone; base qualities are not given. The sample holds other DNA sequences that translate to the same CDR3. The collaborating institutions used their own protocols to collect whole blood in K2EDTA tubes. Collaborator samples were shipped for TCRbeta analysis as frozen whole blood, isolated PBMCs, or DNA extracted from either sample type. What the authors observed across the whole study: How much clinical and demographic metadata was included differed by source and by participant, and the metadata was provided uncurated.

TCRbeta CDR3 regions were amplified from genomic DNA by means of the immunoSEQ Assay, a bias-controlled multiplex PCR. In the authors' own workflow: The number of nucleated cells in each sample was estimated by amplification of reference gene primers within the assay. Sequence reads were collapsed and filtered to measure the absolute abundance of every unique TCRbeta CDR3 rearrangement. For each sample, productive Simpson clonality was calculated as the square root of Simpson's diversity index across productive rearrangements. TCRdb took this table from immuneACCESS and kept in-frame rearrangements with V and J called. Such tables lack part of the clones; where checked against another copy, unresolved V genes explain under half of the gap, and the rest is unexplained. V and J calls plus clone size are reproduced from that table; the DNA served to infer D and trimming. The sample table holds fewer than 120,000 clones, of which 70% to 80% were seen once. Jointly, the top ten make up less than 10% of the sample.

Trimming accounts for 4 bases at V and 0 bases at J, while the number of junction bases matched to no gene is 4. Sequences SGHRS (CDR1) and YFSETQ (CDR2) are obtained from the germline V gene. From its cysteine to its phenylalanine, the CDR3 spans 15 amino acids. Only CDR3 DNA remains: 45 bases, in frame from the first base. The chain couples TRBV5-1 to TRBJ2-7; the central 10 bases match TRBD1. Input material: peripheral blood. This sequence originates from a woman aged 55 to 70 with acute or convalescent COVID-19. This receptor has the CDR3 CASSRGQGGSYEQYF. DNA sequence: TGCGCCAGCAGCAGAGGACAGGGGGGCTCCTACGAGCAGTACTTC.